Here is one T cell receptor beta chain with its context. Assay used: immunoSEQ multiplex PCR; TCRdb lists only in-frame clones, some missing. The profile covers 140,000 to 150,000 clones, with roughly 90% appearing a single time and approximately 2.5% taken by the ten largest. This entry is derived from a study of blood T cell repertoires in COVID-19. From germline, CDR1 is MNHNS and CDR2 SASEGT. V was cut by 2 bases and J by 1 base, with 8 bases left in between. This CDR3 is built from 14 residues. The source is a human donor in a cohort sampled during active COVID-19. The chain joins TRBV6-1 to TRBJ1-2; the D gene is possibly TRBD1 (6 bases). The sequencing sample was made of peripheral blood. The CDR3 bases are TGTGCCAGCAGTGAATCAGGGGTTAACTATGGCTACACCTTC. Its protein product is CASSESGVNYGYTF.